The sequence of this T cell receptor beta chain was determined in a study of blood T cell repertoires in COVID-19. Study-wide background: Sites in the United States, Italy and Spain provided acute and convalescent COVID-19 samples. The analysed material was cDNA or gDNA that came from T cells, B-cell-depleted T cells, or PBMCs.

Germline V gives CDR1 SGHTA, CDR2 FQGNSA. The CDR3 consists of 13 residues. Seattle participants joined during active infection and were tracked over time. About this clone: At one end the junction does not follow the germline gene, possibly because of a read error.

Original analysis: Counts of nucleated cells, estimated from reference gene primer amplification, were obtained. Profiled with immunoSEQ multiplex PCR; TCRdb holds only in-frame clones, not every one. V and J calls and clone size follow that table, whereas D and trimming were derived from the DNA. Of approximately 120,000 clones listed, around four fifths are singletons. The chain joins TRBV7-2 to TRBJ2-1; D is perhaps TRBD2 (6 bases). This TCR was sampled from an elderly man with COVID-19, enrolled during active disease. Sequences were obtained from peripheral blood. The CDR3 loop is CASSRDSDNEQFF. CDR3 nucleotide sequence: TGTGCCAGCAGCCGGGACTCCGACAATGAGCAGTTCTTC.